This T cell receptor beta chain is from a study of CD8 T cells in Susac syndrome. The T cells that were sequenced for TCR beta were CD8+ and CD4+ cells from blood. Healthy donors constituted the control group, matched for age and sex. Bulk CD8+ and CD4+ cells came from magnetic negative isolation; CD8+ TEMRA by FACS. The germline gives CDR1 MNHEY, CDR2 SVGAGI. The ends lost 4 bases at V and 5 bases at J; junction bases unmatched: 7. CDR3 length: 15 amino acids. About 0.45 to 1 ug RNA was reverse transcribed with random hexamers. An immunoSEQ multiplex PCR generated amplified TCR beta CDR3 products spanning 54 Vbeta and 13 Jbeta. TCRdb recomputed calls from the immunoSEQ multiplex PCR reads with MiXCR, one row per CDR3 protein. The sample shows some 120,000 distinct CDR3 sequences, about 95% of them seen only once.

Input material: CD4+ T cells from PBMCs. The source of this sequence is a human donor in good health. The chain joins TRBV6-5 to TRBJ2-2, with TRBD1 matching 7 bases. The chain's CDR3 is CASSSPTGQTGELFF. In nucleotides, the CDR3 is TGTGCCAGCAGTTCCCCGACAGGGCAGACCGGGGAGCTGTTTTTT.